These 10 T cell receptor beta chains share one sample of origin, sequenced in a study of blood T cell repertoires in COVID-19 (dated by TCRdb to 2020 to 2021). Library prep was done by the immunoSEQ multiplex PCR assay. TCRdb retrieved this table from immuneACCESS and kept in-frame rearrangements only. Not all clones are present; in checked studies, unresolved V genes account for under half, and no reason is known for the remainder. Here the sample has about 430,000 clones; roughly 88% occur a single time. The ten largest clones take up 1.2% to 1.5% of the sample. Input material: PBMCs or T cells enriched from blood (not recorded which). The source is a woman aged 18-29 years who had been exposed to COVID-19.

This clone was detected only a few times. This chain connects TRBV2 to TRBJ1-5; maybe TRBD1 (5 bases). Germline-derived CDR1 and CDR2 are SNHLY and FYNNEI. V shed 3 bases and J shed 6 bases, with 9 bases lying between them. The length of the CDR3 is 13 residues. CDR3 DNA sequence: TGTGCCAGCAGTGAGGGGGGAAGTCAGCCCCAGCATTTT. Encoded protein: CASSEGGSQPQHF.

V is TRBV18 and J is TRBJ1-2; 7 positions agree with TRBD1. V was pared by 3 bases and J by 3 bases, with 4 bases of the junction left unmatched. Germline values: CDR1 KGHSH, CDR2 LQKENI. This CDR3 region has 14 residues. The CDR3 DNA sequence: TGTGCCAGCTCACCGCGACAGGGAGACTATGGCTACACCTTC. Encoded protein: CASSPRQGDYGYTF.

The chain uses TRBV7-6 and TRBJ2-1; 8 bases fit TRBD2. The CDR3 has 16 residues. Germline V gene lookup returns CDR1 SGHVS and CDR2 FNYEAQ. Trimming at V came to 1 base and at J to 4 bases, leaving 6 bases not matched to a gene. The CDR3 sequence: CASSLGWSSGYNEQFF. In DNA form, the CDR3 reads TGTGCCAGCAGCTTAGGTTGGTCTAGCGGGTACAATGAGCAGTTCTTC. The full variable domain, its missing parts supplied by reference TRBV7-6 and TRBJ2-1, is GAGVSQSPRYKVTKRGQDVALRCDPISGHVSLYWYRQALGQGPEFLTYFNYEAQQDKSGLPNDRFSAERPEGSISTLTIQRTEQRDSAMYRCASSLGWSSGYNEQFFGPGTRLTVL.

CDR3 protein: CASSAGGASYEQYF. In DNA, the CDR3 is TGTGCCAGCAGCGCAGGGGGTGCCTCCTACGAGCAGTACTTC. The rearrangement joins TRBV9 to TRBJ2-7, with 7 bases lining up with TRBD1. With 3 bases clipped from V and 0 bases from J, the junction kept 3 bases outside the gene matches. In germline, CDR1 is SGDLS, CDR2 YYNGEE. The CDR3 has 14 amino acids. The complete variable domain, with remaining parts taken from reference TRBV9 and TRBJ2-7, reads DSGVTQTPKHLITATGQRVTLRCSPRSGDLSVYWYQQSLDQGLQFLIQYYNGEERAKGNILERFSAQQFPDLHSELNLSSLELGDSALYFCASSAGGASYEQYFGPGTRLTVT.

This clone was detected only a few times. In the same sample, other DNA sequences code for this CDR3. The chain employs TRBV20-1 and TRBJ2-7; D not certain. The CDR3 length is 11 residues. The V and J ends lost 2 bases and 0 bases respectively, with 2 bases between them. Germline CDR1 DFQATT, CDR2 SNEGSKA (reference sequence). The CDR3: CSARLSYEQYF. CDR3 coding DNA: TGCAGTGCTAGACTCTCCTACGAGCAGTACTTC.

J is TRBJ1-1 and V is TRBV19; TRBD1 might be the D (5 bases). Germline CDR1 LNHDA, CDR2 SQIVND (reference sequence). CDR3 length: 15 residues. V was trimmed by 2 bases and J by 3 bases, leaving 13 bases between them. Here the CDR3 reads CASSITGLLDTEAFF. CDR3 nucleotide sequence: TGTGCCAGTAGTATAACAGGCCTTTTGGACACTGAAGCTTTCTTT.

V gene TRBV19 combines with J gene TRBJ2-1; D remains unclear. Germline CDR1 and CDR2: LNHDA and SQIVND (reference sequence). This CDR3 is built from 14 residues. Trimming pared 0 bases from V and 6 bases from J, leaving 9 bases between. The CDR3 loop is CASSIDDTSNEQFF. CDR3 DNA: TGTGCCAGTAGTATAGATGACACCTCCAATGAGCAGTTCTTC.

The rearrangement uses TRBV7-8 and TRBJ2-3, with TRBD2 matching 8 bases. The CDR3 spans 14 residues. The germline V gene encodes CDR1 SGHVS and CDR2 FQNEAQ. The trim removed 8 bases at V and 5 bases at J, leaving 9 bases unmatched. CDR3 DNA: TGTGCCAGCCCGGGCGGGAGGAGGAGAGATACGCAGTATTTT. Translated, it gives CASPGGRRRDTQYF. The complete variable domain, with remaining parts taken from reference TRBV7-8 and TRBJ2-3, reads GAGVSQSPRYKVAKRGQDVALRCDPISGHVSLFWYQQALGQGPEFLTYFQNEAQLDKSGLPSDRFFAERPEGSVSTLKIQRTQQEDSAVYLCASPGGRRRDTQYFGPGTRLTVL.

The CDR3 DNA follows: TGTGCCAGCAGCCAATGGACAGGGACTAATGAAAAACTGTTTTTT. Translating gives CASSQWTGTNEKLFF. The rearrangement uses TRBV3-1 (or the pseudogene TRBV3-2) and TRBJ1-4; 8 nucleotides match TRBD1. V trimming: 2 bases; J trimming: 2 bases; junction bases outside the gene matches: 1. Germline assignment: CDR1 LGHDT and CDR2 YNNKEL (reference sequence). The CDR3 has 15 residues.

This clone occurred once. This chain links TRBV10-3 with TRBJ2-7; D might be TRBD1 (6 bases). The CDR3 sequence is 14 residues long. V was pared by 3 bases and J by 2 bases, with 11 bases between. Germline V gene lookup returns CDR1 ENHRY and CDR2 SYGVKD. The CDR3 region is CAISEIQGPYEQYF. CDR3 DNA sequence: TGTGCCATCAGTGAAATACAGGGACCCTACGAGCAGTACTTC.